This T cell receptor (beta chain) was identified in a study of blood T cell repertoires in COVID-19. Profiling relied on immunoSEQ multiplex PCR, and the TCRdb table lists in-frame clones only, not all of them. This table has over 300,000 clones, 87% appearing once. Specimen: PBMCs or T cells enriched from blood (not recorded which). The source is a woman in her twenties or thirties who had recovered from COVID-19.

Here the CDR3 reads CASSTSTGGPLADTQYF. The CDR3 DNA follows: TGCGCCAGCAGCACCTCCACGGGGGGGCCCTTGGCAGATACGCAGTATTTT. V is TRBV5-1 and J is TRBJ2-3; 8 bases align to TRBD2. This CDR3 region has 17 residues. Germline values: CDR1 SGHRS, CDR2 YFSETQ. Trimming cost V 4 bases and J 4 bases; bases outside gene matches: 14.